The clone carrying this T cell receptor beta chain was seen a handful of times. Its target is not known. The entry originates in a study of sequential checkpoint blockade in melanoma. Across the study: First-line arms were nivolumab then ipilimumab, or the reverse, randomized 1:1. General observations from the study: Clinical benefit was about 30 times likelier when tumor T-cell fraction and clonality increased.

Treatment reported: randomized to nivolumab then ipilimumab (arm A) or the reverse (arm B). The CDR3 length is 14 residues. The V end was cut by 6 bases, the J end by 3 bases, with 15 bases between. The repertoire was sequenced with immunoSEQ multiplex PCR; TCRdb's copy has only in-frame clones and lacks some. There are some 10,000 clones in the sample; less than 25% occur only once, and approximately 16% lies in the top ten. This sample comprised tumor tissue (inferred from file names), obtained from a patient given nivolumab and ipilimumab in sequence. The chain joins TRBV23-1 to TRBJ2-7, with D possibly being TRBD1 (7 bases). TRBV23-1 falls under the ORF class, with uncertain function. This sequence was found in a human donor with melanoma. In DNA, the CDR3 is TGCGCCAGCAGCCAAGCCCAGGGGGGCTACGAGCAGTACTTC. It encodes CASSQAQGGYEQYF.